What follows are 19 T cell receptor beta chains derived from one specimen sequenced in a study of T-cell reconstitution after alpha-beta-depleted transplantation in children. Unique molecular identifiers were built into the TCRbeta library. TCRdb used MiXCR to reprocess the PCR reads, holding one entry per CDR3 protein. The data contain 150,000 to 200,000 distinct CDR3 sequences, more than 14% of them singletons. The material was PBMCs from the stem cell graft donor, obtained from the stem cell graft. These receptors all come from a human donor who donated a stem cell graft to a child with acute lymphoblastic leukemia.

The table lists this clonotype with many counts. The V gene is TRBV5-1, the J gene TRBJ2-1; 7 positions agree with TRBD2. V shed 4 bases, J shed 7 bases, and the junction held 8 bases outside the gene matches. The CDR3 length is 14 residues. Germline V gene sequence: CDR1 SGHRS, CDR2 YFSETQ. The CDR3 coding sequence is TGCGCCAGCAGCCCTGGACTAGTCCGGAATGAGCAGTTCTTC. Amino acids: CASSPGLVRNEQFF.

This clonotype was found many times. CDR3 in amino acids: CASSTGTGNIQYF. CDR3 bases: TGCGCCAGCAGCACCGGGACAGGGAACATTCAGTACTTC. This chain joins TRBV5-1 and TRBJ2-4; 9 bases line up with TRBD1. This CDR3 spans 13 amino acids. The ends lost 4 bases at V and 7 bases at J; junction bases unmatched: 3. The germline gives CDR1 SGHRS, CDR2 YFSETQ.

At least ten counts were recorded for this clonotype. The genes are TRBV7-2 and TRBJ2-3, with 7 bases that match TRBD2. The CDR3 covers 14 residues. Germline loops: CDR1 SGHTA, CDR2 FQGNSA. V lost 6 bases to trimming and J lost 0 bases; unmatched junction nucleotides: 3. The CDR3 here is CASSLAVSTDTQYF. The CDR3 bases are TGTGCCAGCAGTCTAGCGGTTAGCACAGATACGCAGTATTTT.

This clonotype turned up a few times. V is TRBV7-9 and J is TRBJ2-1; no clear D gene. The CDR3 length is 12 residues. Germline V gives CDR1 SEHNR, CDR2 FQNEAQ (reference sequence). Deletions cut 4 bases from V and 9 bases from J, with 10 bases between. CDR3 nucleotide sequence: TGTGCCAGCAGCTCTGAGGCAATTGAGCAGTTCTTC. It yields the protein CASSSEAIEQFF.

As to this clonotype: A much bigger clone sits one base away, suggesting this may be a read error. The CDR3 is CSASMAGTILKTQYF. Here the CDR3 DNA reads TGCAGTGCTAGCATGGCCGGAACGATCTTGAAGACCCAGTACTTC. V gene TRBV20-1 combines with J gene TRBJ2-5, with unresolved D. The CDR3 is 15 residues long. Trimming took off 3 bases at V and 6 bases at J, with 20 bases between the two ends. Germline V gene lookup returns CDR1 DFQATT and CDR2 SNEGSKA (reference sequence).

This clonotype was picked up many times. V usage is TRBV12-3 or TRBV12-4 and J usage is TRBJ1-3; 12 bases match TRBD1. The V and J ends lost 5 bases and 2 bases, in that order; junction bases with no gene match: 4. The CDR3 runs 16 residues. The DNA of the CDR3 is TGTGCCAGCAGTCCGTGGGACAGGGGGCCTGGAAACACCATATATTTT. This sequence encodes CASSPWDRGPGNTIYF.

This clonotype occurred many times. V and J are TRBV7-9 and TRBJ2-1, with D unclear. Trimming took off 4 bases at V and 12 bases at J, with 16 bases between the two ends. The germline gives CDR1 SEHNR, CDR2 FQNEAQ (reference sequence). The length of the CDR3 is 13 residues. The CDR3 nucleotides read TGTGCCAGCAGCTCTCCCAACCATTACGGGCAGTTCTTC. This translates into CASSSPNHYGQFF. Full variable domain (rest looked up from reference TRBV7-9 and TRBJ2-1): DTGVSQNPRHKITKRGQNVTFRCDPISEHNRLYWYRQTLGQGPEFLTYFQNEAQLEKSRLLSDRFSAERPKGSFSTLEIQRTEQGDSAMYLCASSSPNHYGQFFGPGTRLTVL.

The V call is TRBV6-5, the J call TRBJ2-3; possibly TRBD1 for D (5 bases). The CDR3 has 15 residues. The V end was cut by 0 bases, the J end by 0 bases, with 7 bases between. Germline V gives CDR1 MNHEY, CDR2 SVGAGI. This CDR3 is CASSYSGLSTDTQYF. The DNA for the CDR3 is TGTGCCAGCAGTTACTCGGGGCTAAGCACAGATACGCAGTATTTT.

This clonotype was recorded at least ten times. The chain has TRBV20-1 and TRBJ1-3; no reliable D call. The CDR3 totals 11 residues. From germline, CDR1 is DFQATT and CDR2 SNEGSKA (reference sequence). V was trimmed by 5 bases and J by 2 bases, leaving 4 bases between them. CDR3 DNA sequence: TGCAGTGCTCAAGCTGGAAACACCATATATTTT. Its protein product is CSAQAGNTIYF.

The sample holds many counts of this clonotype. Written as DNA, the CDR3 is TGTGCCAGCTCACCACGACGTGGCGGGAGTTCTGATACGCAGTATTTT. Translation: CASSPRRGGSSDTQYF. The chain combines TRBV18 with TRBJ2-3, with TRBD2 matching over 7 bases. Germline V gives CDR1 KGHSH, CDR2 LQKENI. The J segment lost 6 bases and the V segment lost 1 base, leaving 10 bases of the junction unmatched. This CDR3 region has 16 residues.

Ten or more counts support this clonotype. This sequence joins TRBV7-2 and TRBJ2-5; 9 bases align to TRBD2. Per germline, CDR1 SGHTA and CDR2 FQGNSA. CDR3 length: 13 residues. The V and J ends lost 6 bases and 13 bases, in that order; junction bases with no gene match: 12. Here the CDR3 DNA reads TGTGCCAGCAGGCGAGGACTAGCGCCCGAGACGTACTTC. Protein: CASRRGLAPETYF.

This clonotype was picked up a small number of times. CDR3 sequence reads: CSVERGYTEAFF. CDR3 nucleotides: TGCAGCGTTGAAAGGGGGTACACTGAAGCTTTCTTT. The rearrangement joins TRBV29-1 to TRBJ1-1, with D possibly TRBD1 on 6 matching bases. CDR3 size: 12 residues. Germline assignment: CDR1 SQVTM and CDR2 ANQGSEA. Between the trimmed V and J ends, which lost 2 bases and 3 bases, there was a span of 7 bases.

This clonotype was recorded a few times. Given a much more abundant clone one base away, this may be a read error. V usage is TRBV10-3 and J usage is TRBJ1-1; the match to TRBD1 covers 8 bases. After removal of 0 bases from V and 8 bases from J, the junction contained 8 bases not matched to a gene. CDR3 length equals 15 residues. Germline CDR1 and CDR2: ENHRY and SYGVKD. The CDR3 DNA sequence: TGTGCCATCAGTGAGTCGTTAGCGGGACAGGACGAAGCTTTCTTT. Translated, it gives CAISESLAGQDEAFF.

This clonotype has ten or more counts. The J gene is TRBJ2-3, the V gene TRBV19, with 8 positions matching TRBD2. This CDR3 region has 16 residues. Germline V lookup: CDR1 LNHDA, CDR2 SQIVND (reference sequence). Trimming removed 9 bases from V and 0 bases from J; junction bases left unmatched: 11. The CDR3 sequence: CASASLSSGSTDTQYF. As DNA, the CDR3 is TGTGCCAGCGCGAGCCTCTCTAGCGGGAGCACAGATACGCAGTATTTT.

This clonotype was counted ten times or more. This chain links TRBV10-2 with TRBJ1-1; no definite D call. The germline V and J ends were trimmed by 3 bases and 8 bases, with 10 bases remaining between them. Germline V gene lookup returns CDR1 WSHSY and CDR2 SAAADI. The CDR3 is 12 amino acids. CDR3 protein: CASSDLEGEAFF. CDR3 nucleotides: TGCGCCAGCAGTGACCTCGAAGGGGAAGCTTTCTTT.

This clonotype was found many times. The chain recombines TRBV20-1 with TRBJ1-2; D remains unclear. Germline V gene lookup returns CDR1 DFQATT and CDR2 SNEGSKA (reference sequence). This CDR3 has 14 residues. V was cut by 0 bases and J by 0 bases, with 8 bases left in between. CDR3 sequence (DNA): TGCAGTGCTAGAGAGGCAGCTACTAACTATGGCTACACCTTC. It specifies CSAREAATNYGYTF.

In this sample, this clonotype turned up many times. The chain recombines TRBV10-3 with TRBJ2-7, with TRBD2 as a possible D gene (6 bases). Germline CDR1 ENHRY, CDR2 SYGVKD. With 0 bases removed from V and 4 bases from J, the gap between germline ends came to 13 bases. This CDR3 contains 15 residues. The DNA for the CDR3 is TGTGCCATCAGTGAGTCCGCTAGCGAACTTTACGAGCAGTACTTC. Amino acid sequence: CAISESASELYEQYF.

This clonotype was seen at least ten times. V and J are TRBV6-1 and TRBJ1-5, with D perhaps matching TRBD1 (5 bases). Germline V gene sequence: CDR1 MNHNS, CDR2 SASEGT. The CDR3 runs to 15 residues. Between the trimmed V and J ends, which lost 8 bases and 0 bases, there was a span of 14 bases. Here the CDR3 reads CASSGGRDSNQPQHF. The CDR3 DNA follows: TGTGCCAGCTCGGGGGGAAGGGATAGCAATCAGCCCCAGCATTTT.

In this sample, this clonotype turned up many times. The chain is built from TRBV20-1 and TRBJ2-4; TRBD1 might be the D (6 bases). In germline, CDR1 is DFQATT, CDR2 SNEGSKA (reference sequence). The CDR3 extends over 15 amino acids. The V end lost 4 bases, the J end lost 3 bases, and 16 bases lay between the germline ends. CDR3: CSANPEGDLKNIQYF. CDR3 bases: TGCAGTGCTAACCCCGAGGGGGACCTCAAAAACATTCAGTACTTC.